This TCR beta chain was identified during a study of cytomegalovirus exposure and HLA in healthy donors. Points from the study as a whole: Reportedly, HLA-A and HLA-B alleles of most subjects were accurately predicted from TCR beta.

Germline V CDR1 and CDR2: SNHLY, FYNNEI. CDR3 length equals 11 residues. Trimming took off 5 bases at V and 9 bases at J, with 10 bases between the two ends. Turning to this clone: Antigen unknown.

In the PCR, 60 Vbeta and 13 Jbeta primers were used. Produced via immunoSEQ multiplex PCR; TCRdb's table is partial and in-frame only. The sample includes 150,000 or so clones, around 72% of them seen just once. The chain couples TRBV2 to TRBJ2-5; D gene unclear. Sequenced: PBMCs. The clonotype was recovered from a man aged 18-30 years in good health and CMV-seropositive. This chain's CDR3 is CASSSSPAQYF. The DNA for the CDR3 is TGTGCCAGCAGTTCAAGCCCGGCCCAGTACTTC.